Each of the 8 T cell receptor beta chains below was sequenced from the same sample in a study of CD8 T cells in Susac syndrome. With random hexamers, roughly 0.45 to 1 ug RNA was reverse transcribed. TCRdb analysed the immunoSEQ multiplex PCR reads with MiXCR anew, one entry per CDR3 protein. There are about 280,000 distinct CDR3 sequences in the sample; about 88% occur only once, and over 0.09% lies in the top ten. Sequencing input: CD8+ T cells from PBMCs. The source of these receptors is a human donor with multiple sclerosis.

J is TRBJ1-1 and V is TRBV4-2; a possible D gene is TRBD1 (5 bases). V was pared by 1 base and J by 3 bases, with 15 bases between. The CDR3 loop spans 16 amino acids. Germline V gives CDR1 LGHNA, CDR2 YNFKEQ. The CDR3 DNA is TGTGCCAGCAGCCAAGCGCAGGGAATTACCTACACTGAAGCTTTCTTT. Translated, it gives CASSQAQGITYTEAFF.

The J gene is TRBJ1-2, the V gene TRBV7-9; D not certain. In germline, CDR1 is SEHNR, CDR2 FQNEAQ (reference sequence). There are 14 residues in the CDR3. The V end was cut by 4 bases, the J end by 6 bases, with 15 bases between. CDR3 bases: TGTGCCAGCAGCTCCCCGTTGGGGTCGGATGGCTACACCTTC. Translating gives CASSSPLGSDGYTF.

The chain carries TRBV9 and TRBJ1-2, with D possibly being TRBD1 (5 bases). This CDR3 has 13 residues. V dropped 4 bases and J dropped 6 bases, with 13 bases sitting between them. Germline lookup yields CDR1 SGDLS and CDR2 YYNGEE. The DNA of the CDR3 is TGTGCCAGCAGCTCTCAAAGACAGAATGGCTACACCTTC. Amino acids: CASSSQRQNGYTF.

V and J are TRBV29-1 and TRBJ2-3; no reliable D call. This CDR3 is built from 15 residues. Germline V gene lookup returns CDR1 SQVTM and CDR2 ANQGSEA. V was cut by 4 bases and J by 1 base, with 15 bases left in between. The CDR3 here is CSVGPTVAGTDTQYF. CDR3 bases: TGCAGCGTTGGCCCCACTGTGGCGGGCACAGATACGCAGTATTTT.

The chain combines TRBV9 with TRBJ2-7; 7 nucleotides align to TRBD2. The germline V gene encodes CDR1 SGDLS and CDR2 YYNGEE. The CDR3 is 13 amino acids. V trimming: 0 bases; J trimming: 5 bases; junction bases outside the gene matches: 2. The CDR3 nucleotides read TGTGCCAGCAGCGTAGCAAGCGGGGACGAGCAGTACTTC. It translates to CASSVASGDEQYF. Using reference TRBV9 and TRBJ2-7 for the parts outside the CDR3, the full variable domain is DSGVTQTPKHLITATGQRVTLRCSPRSGDLSVYWYQQSLDQGLQFLIQYYNGEERAKGNILERFSAQQFPDLHSELNLSSLELGDSALYFCASSVASGDEQYFGPGTRLTVT.

The chain's CDR3 is CSALGTASTNEKLFF. DNA for the CDR3: TGCAGTGCTCTAGGGACAGCTTCAACTAATGAAAAACTGTTTTTT. The chain joins TRBV20-1 to TRBJ1-4, with 7 bases aligning to TRBD1. This CDR3 comprises 15 residues. Trimming cost V 5 bases and J 0 bases; bases outside gene matches: 6. Germline V lookup: CDR1 DFQATT, CDR2 SNEGSKA (reference sequence).

The CDR3: CASTPLGDRQPFGTEAFF. The CDR3 DNA reads TGTGCCAGTACCCCCCTGGGGGACAGGCAACCTTTTGGCACTGAAGCTTTCTTT. This chain uses TRBV19 with TRBJ1-1, with 8 bases lining up with TRBD1. V lost 7 bases, J lost 4 bases, and 20 bases stayed unmatched. CDR1 is LNHDA and CDR2 is SQIVND in the germline V gene (reference sequence). CDR3 length: 18 amino acids.

The chain combines TRBV27 with TRBJ1-2, with D hard to call. Germline V gene data show CDR1 as MNHEY and CDR2 as SMNVEV (reference sequence). This CDR3 region has 13 residues. V was cut by 6 bases and J by 7 bases, with 15 bases left in between. The DNA for the CDR3 is TGTGCCAGCAGGCTCGGGGATGTGGGTGGCTACACCTTC. Translating gives CASRLGDVGGYTF.